These 3 T cell receptor beta chains came from one sample sequenced in a study of blood T cells in healthy people across ages. Together with a sample-barcoded 5' primer, a J-beta primer mix was included in a second PCR lasting about 7 to 11 cycles. One entry per CDR3 protein, called by TCRdb with MiXCR from the 5' RACE reads. The table includes 900,000 to 950,000 distinct CDR3 sequences, about 27% detected once. A further study also used this sample, focusing on T cells of mothers and their children.

The sequenced sample consisted of blood. Source of these receptors: a woman in her 40s in good health.

The rearrangement uses TRBV6-1 and TRBJ1-2; 10 bases fit TRBD1. Losses at the gene ends were 2 bases for V and 4 bases for J; bases not matched to a gene: 1. This CDR3 region has 14 residues. Germline values: CDR1 MNHNS, CDR2 SASEGT. CDR3 coding DNA: TGTGCCAGCAGTGAATGGGACAGGGGCTATGGCTACACCTTC. Protein: CASSEWDRGYGYTF.

The chain carries TRBV12-3 or TRBV12-4 and TRBJ1-4; unclear D gene. The CDR3 sequence is 18 residues long. V gave up 0 bases and J gave up 0 bases, with 14 bases separating them. This CDR3 reads CASSLAHSQISTNEKLFF. For the CDR3, the DNA is TGTGCCAGCAGTTTAGCGCACAGCCAAATTTCAACTAATGAAAAACTGTTTTTT.

This clonotype was observed many times. The chain carries TRBV20-1 and TRBJ2-3; TRBD2 matches 7 bases. The CDR3 is 14 amino acids. V lost 6 bases to trimming and J lost 3 bases; unmatched junction nucleotides: 9. Germline assignment: CDR1 DFQATT and CDR2 SNEGSKA (reference sequence). The CDR3 DNA follows: TGCAGTGCACCACGGGCTAGCGGAACAGATACGCAGTATTTT. It specifies CSAPRASGTDTQYF.